Listed below are T cell receptor beta chains from one sample, sequenced in a study of response to subunit inactivated influenza vaccine. TCRdb re-derived calls from the RT-PCR reads in MiXCR, one entry per CDR3 protein. The sample yields under 200,000 distinct CDR3 sequences, more than 10% seen once. The same sample was also used in a study of T cells expressing NK-cell markers.

The specimen was CD8+ T cells sorted from PBMCs, collected roughly 12 days after vaccination. These receptors originate from a man in his fifties who received an inactivated influenza vaccine. Both conserved end residues are trimmed from each CDR3. Where a row states a size, it is once, few, many or the class of an expanded clone; other rows omit it.

v_gene	j_gene	abundance	CDR3aa
TRBV4-1	TRBJ1-5	few	ASSQVSYQPQH
TRBV5-1	TRBJ2-1	many	ASSLAAGSSYNEQF
TRBV27	TRBJ2-1	NA	ASSFVRGEEQF
TRBV19	TRBJ2-1	NA	ASSIGQVSYNEQF
TRBV6-4	TRBJ2-1	NA	ASSDVPYTDEQF
TRBV7-3	TRBJ2-1	NA	ASSPIAGDLHEQF
TRBV29-1	TRBJ2-7	many	SVLTGDSYEQY
TRBV4-3	TRBJ2-4	NA	ASSQQIESIQY
TRBV6-1	TRBJ1-4	NA	ASSKTGYDEKLF
TRBV7-8	TRBJ1-2	few	ASSQGTGNVYGYT
TRBV27	TRBJ1-4	NA	ASGQGGVGKF
TRBV9	TRBJ2-1	NA	ASSVEQGISYNEQF
TRBV7-2	TRBJ2-5	few	ASSFPWAETQY
TRBV6-5	TRBJ1-2	NA	ASSYHATQYGYT
TRBV9	TRBJ2-1	NA	ASSVSGHSSYNEQF
TRBV18	TRBJ2-3	NA	ASSPPIAGGPEPQY
TRBV7-9	TRBJ1-2	few	ASTPSWQPDYGYT
TRBV7-6	TRBJ2-7	many	ASSPGLSYEQY
TRBV5-1	TRBJ2-1	few	ASSLAQGSGRVNNEQF
TRBV6-5	TRBJ2-5	NA	ASSYSGWFGETQY
TRBV7-9	TRBJ2-2	medium-sized	ASSKLNTGELF
TRBV4-1	TRBJ2-2	many	ASSQGLAVHANTGELF
TRBV20-1	TRBJ1-5	many	SARGIVYSYNQPQH
TRBV28	TRBJ2-3	NA	ASSFLLAAGSDTQY
TRBV6-5	TRBJ1-2	NA	ASSSFGGGGGYT
TRBV28	TRBJ2-7	NA	ASNTGSYEQY
TRBV7-6	TRBJ2-1	many	ASSLAPGQGTYNEQF
TRBV27	TRBJ2-2	NA	ASSFLAGELF
TRBV27	TRBJ2-7	NA	ASRVAGGPDEQY
TRBV3-1	TRBJ2-5	many	ASSQEGPNQETQY
TRBV20-1	TRBJ2-7	NA	SARDRRLAGKHYEQY
TRBV7-9	TRBJ1-5	many	ASSGAYNQPQH
TRBV6-1	TRBJ2-1	NA	ASTLTSGELGEQF
TRBV4-1	TRBJ1-2	few	ASSQDQAPGYGYT
TRBV15	TRBJ2-5	NA	ATSRDEPGETQY
TRBV7-9	TRBJ1-5	few	ASSLAGFGNQPQH
TRBV30	TRBJ2-5	NA	ACTGAEETQY
TRBV9	TRBJ2-3	NA	ASSAGDSTDTQY
TRBV5-4	TRBJ1-1	few	ASSFEFSLNTEAF
TRBV7-2	TRBJ2-1	NA	ASSIGPIGGYNEQF
TRBV9	TRBJ2-5	many	ASSTRLAGEQETQY
TRBV20-1	TRBJ2-7	NA	SARQALYEQY
TRBV14	TRBJ2-3	NA	ASSQGPAGGSDTQY
TRBV7-2	TRBJ2-7	NA	ASNQLLAGVYEQY
TRBV6-2/TRBV6-3	TRBJ1-1	NA	ASSRTGWDTEAF
TRBV4-3	TRBJ2-3	few	ASSQDRGTDTQY
TRBV3-1	TRBJ2-1	many	ASSQLYNEQF
TRBV15	TRBJ2-3	many	ATSRGAFSTDTQY
TRBV5-1	TRBJ2-3	few	ASSLVDSSDTQY
TRBV2	TRBJ2-1	NA	ASSGFLAGEVYNEQF
TRBV12-3/TRBV12-4	TRBJ2-3	many	ASSFWREPRTDTQY
TRBV2	TRBJ1-6	NA	ASRKAYNDSPLH
TRBV7-2	TRBJ2-7	few	ASSFAGNSYEQY
TRBV6-2/TRBV6-3	TRBJ2-7	once	AISGTGSYEQY
TRBV29-1	TRBJ2-1	NA	SVATGHNEQF
TRBV4-3	TRBJ2-3	few	ASSQDLWELSTDTQY
TRBV20-1	TRBJ2-7	few	SSDEGNEQY